The 23 T cell receptor beta chains listed next were all sequenced from one sample in a study of shared clonotypes between healthy human individuals. Profiled with immunoSEQ multiplex PCR; TCRdb holds only in-frame clones, not every one. This table holds some 1,400,000 clones, approximately 97% found once. Sequenced material: naive CD4+ T cells sorted from blood. Specified subset: CD45RA+ positively selected. The receptors were sampled from a man aged 25-45 years in good health.

Worth noting for this clone: Within the sample, other DNA sequences also encode this same CDR3. The gene calls are TRBV18 and TRBJ2-6; 7 bases map to TRBD2. V dropped 3 bases and J dropped 2; count of bases not matched to a gene: 1. In germline, CDR1 is KGHSH, CDR2 LQKENI. The CDR3 is made up of 15 amino acids. Here the CDR3 DNA reads TGTGCCAGCTCACCCGCGGGGGCTGGGGCCAACGTCCTGACTTTC. Protein: CASSPAGAGANVLTF.

The rearrangement joins TRBV27 to TRBJ2-7, with TRBD2 identical over 11 bases. After removal of 2 bases from V and 6 bases from J, the junction contained 9 bases not matched to a gene. The CDR3 totals 16 residues. The germline CDR1 and CDR2 sequences are MNHEY and SMNVEV (reference sequence). CDR3 nucleotides: TGTGCCAGCAGTTTAACAACTAGCGGGAGTTTTAGCGAGCAGTACTTC. This gives the protein CASSLTTSGSFSEQYF.

The chain has TRBV29-1 and TRBJ2-5; 8 positions match TRBD1. The CDR3 is 14 amino acids. Germline assignment: CDR1 SQVTM and CDR2 ANQGSEA. Trimming took 3 bases from V and 4 from J; bases not matched to a gene: 7. The DNA of the CDR3 is TGCAGCGTTGACCGCGCAGGGGGCCTAGAGACCCAGTACTTC. It codes for CSVDRAGGLETQYF.

Note on this clone: This sample also contains other DNA sequences that code for the same CDR3. This rearrangement joins TRBV5-1 to TRBJ2-3, with 8 bases fitting TRBD1. In germline, CDR1 is SGHRS, CDR2 YFSETQ. The trim removed 1 base at V and 4 bases at J, leaving 2 bases unmatched. This CDR3 region has 14 residues. The CDR3 is CASSLQGAADTQYF. CDR3 sequence (DNA): TGCGCCAGCAGCTTGCAGGGGGCCGCAGATACGCAGTATTTT.

The chain is built from TRBV10-3 and TRBJ2-3, with D uncertain. The germline gives CDR1 ENHRY, CDR2 SYGVKD. There are 14 residues in the CDR3. Trimming shortened V by 2 bases and J by 1 base, and 7 bases separated the two germline ends. CDR3 coding DNA: TGTGCCATCAGTGAGCAACTGGGCACAGATACGCAGTATTTT. Its protein is CAISEQLGTDTQYF.

V usage is TRBV6-1 and J usage is TRBJ2-2, with 7 positions matching TRBD2. Trimming took 3 bases from V and 7 from J; bases not matched to a gene: 11. The CDR3 has 16 amino acids. The germline V gene encodes CDR1 MNHNS and CDR2 SASEGT. CDR3 coding DNA: TGTGCCAGCAGTGAGTCCTCGTGGGAGGGCCGCGGGGAGCTGTTTTTT. Translated: CASSESSWEGRGELFF.

As concerns this clone: The sample contains more than one DNA sequence encoding this CDR3. The chain employs TRBV19 and TRBJ1-1; D is uncertain. There are 13 residues in the CDR3. V lost 5 bases to trimming and J lost 0 bases, with 7 bases between them. Germline CDR1 and CDR2: LNHDA and SQIVND (reference sequence). The CDR3 protein is CASSPRLNTEAFF. CDR3 in DNA: TGTGCCAGTAGTCCAAGACTGAACACTGAAGCTTTCTTT.

The rearrangement uses TRBV27 and TRBJ2-7; D is ambiguous. Trimming took 8 bases from V and 4 from J, leaving 9 bases between them. The CDR3 is 11 amino acids. The V gene's germline CDR1 is MNHEY and CDR2 SMNVEV (reference sequence). CDR3 protein: CASASIYEQYF. As DNA, the CDR3 is TGTGCCAGCGCATCTATTTACGAGCAGTACTTC.

This sequence joins TRBV5-6 and TRBJ2-1; TRBD1 might be the D (6 bases). V dropped 5 bases and J dropped 8 bases, with 11 bases sitting between them. The CDR3 contains 12 residues. Per germline, CDR1 SGHDT and CDR2 YYEEEE. CDR3 coding DNA: TGTGCCAGCAGTTTAGGGGGTGATGAGCAGTTCTTC. Translated: CASSLGGDEQFF.

The chain has TRBV5-1 and TRBJ2-1; D is uncertain. Germline V gene lookup returns CDR1 SGHRS and CDR2 YFSETQ. Trimming left V 0 bases short and J 9 bases short, with 10 bases between. This CDR3 is built from 13 residues. The CDR3 DNA is TGCGCCAGCAGCTTGGTTTCCCTATCTGAGCAGTTCTTC. Amino acid sequence: CASSLVSLSEQFF.

This rearrangement joins TRBV14 to TRBJ2-5; a possible D gene is TRBD1 (5 bases). The V gene's germline CDR1 is SGHDN and CDR2 FVKESK. The CDR3 covers 14 residues. Trimming shortened V by 3 bases and J by 1 base, and 9 bases separated the two germline ends. CDR3 DNA: TGTGCCAGCAGCCAGCGCAGGGCCCAAGAGACCCAGTACTTC. This translates into CASSQRRAQETQYF.

The gene calls are TRBV6-5 and TRBJ2-7; 10 positions agree with TRBD1. The CDR3 consists of 14 residues. Looked up from germline, CDR1 is MNHEY and CDR2 is SVGAGI. With 5 bases clipped from V and 3 bases from J, the junction kept 4 bases outside the gene matches. The CDR3 DNA reads TGTGCCAGCAGTCGCGGGACAGGGGTCTACGAGCAGTACTTC. This codes for CASSRGTGVYEQYF.

The rearrangement uses TRBV15 and TRBJ2-1, with D perhaps TRBD2 (5 bases). This CDR3 is 15 amino acids long. The germline gives CDR1 LNHNV, CDR2 YYDKDF (reference sequence). V shed 0 bases and J shed 6 bases, with 12 bases lying between them. CDR3 protein: CATSRDVGVSNEQFF. CDR3 in DNA: TGTGCCACCAGCAGAGATGTGGGAGTGTCCAATGAGCAGTTCTTC.

The chain employs TRBV5-1 and TRBJ2-2, with unresolved D. The CDR3 has 17 residues. CDR1 and CDR2 from the germline V gene are SGHRS and YFSETQ. The V and J ends lost 0 bases and 6 bases respectively, with 18 bases between them. CDR3 residues: CASSLEGLVSGSGELFF. In DNA form, the CDR3 reads TGCGCCAGCAGCTTGGAGGGTTTAGTATCTGGGTCCGGGGAGCTGTTTTTT.

This sequence joins TRBV6-5 and TRBJ2-7; 8 nucleotides line up with TRBD1. The CDR3 is made up of 16 amino acids. CDR1 is MNHEY and CDR2 is SVGAGI in the germline V gene. J was trimmed by 7 bases and V by 2 bases; bases with no gene match: 13. The CDR3 is CASSYRGTGLGGEQYF. As DNA, the CDR3 is TGTGCCAGCAGTTACCGGGGGACAGGCCTAGGGGGAGAGCAGTACTTC.

The chain is built from TRBV5-4 and TRBJ2-1; D not certain. Trimming cost V 4 bases and J 0 bases, with 11 bases left between them. Germline values: CDR1 SGHNT, CDR2 YYREEE (reference sequence). This CDR3 has 15 amino acids. This CDR3 is CASSPHFDSYNEQFF. The CDR3 DNA is TGTGCCAGCAGCCCCCATTTTGACTCCTACAATGAGCAGTTCTTC.

The J gene is TRBJ1-5, the V gene TRBV27, with 7 bases fitting TRBD1. CDR3 length: 15 residues. The ends lost 4 bases at V and 5 bases at J; junction bases unmatched: 8. Germline V gives CDR1 MNHEY, CDR2 SMNVEV (reference sequence). DNA of the CDR3: TGTGCCAGCAGTTCCCGACAGGGATGGGATCAGCCCCAGCATTTT. This codes for CASSSRQGWDQPQHF.

This rearrangement joins TRBV5-8 to TRBJ1-5; 10 bases fit TRBD1. The CDR3 is made up of 15 amino acids. V shed 7 bases and J 7 bases; nucleotides not matched to a gene: 11. The germline V gene encodes CDR1 SGHTS and CDR2 YDEGEE. CDR3 bases: TGTGCCAGCGTAACGGGACAGGGGTTCTCCCAGCCCCAGCATTTT. Translated: CASVTGQGFSQPQHF.

The rearrangement joins TRBV27 to TRBJ2-7; 12 bases fit TRBD2. The V gene's germline CDR1 is MNHEY and CDR2 SMNVEV (reference sequence). The CDR3 extends over 20 amino acids. The ends lost 2 bases at V and 3 bases at J; junction bases unmatched: 17. The chain's CDR3 is CASSLRNRALAGGPNYEQYF. CDR3 nucleotides: TGTGCCAGCAGTTTACGAAACAGGGCACTAGCGGGAGGACCCAACTACGAGCAGTACTTC.

This clone appeared once. J is TRBJ2-3 and V is TRBV28, with D hard to call. From germline, CDR1 is MDHEN and CDR2 SYDVKM. The CDR3 has 13 residues. Trimming removed 5 bases at V and 5 bases at J, with 11 bases between. CDR3 residues: CASSPHLEDTQYF. The CDR3 DNA is TGTGCCAGCAGTCCCCACTTAGAAGATACGCAGTATTTT. The variable domain in full, completed from reference TRBV28 and TRBJ2-3, reads DVKVTQSSRYLVKRTGEKVFLECVQDMDHENMFWYRQDPGLGLRLIYFSYDVKMKEKGDIPEGYSVSREKKERFSLILESASTNQTSMYLCASSPHLEDTQYFGPGTRLTVL.

In the case of this clone: The junction differs from germline at one of its ends, possibly a read error. The chain has TRBV29-1 and TRBJ2-1, with a possible D match to TRBD1 (6 bases). Germline V gene lookup returns CDR1 SQVTM and CDR2 ANQGSEA. The CDR3 covers 14 residues. DNA for the CDR3: TGCAGCGTAGAAGGACAAGGGGGATACAATGAGCAGTTCTTC. Protein: CSVEGQGGYNEQFF.

This clone was found many times. V and J are TRBV18 and TRBJ2-5, with a weak D call TRBD1 (6 bases). This CDR3 spans 15 amino acids. V was clipped by 3 bases and J by 5 bases, with 16 bases between them. Germline CDR1 reads KGHSH; CDR2 reads LQKENI. CDR3 amino acids: CASSPLNRAQETQYF. Here the CDR3 DNA reads TGTGCCAGCTCACCGCTTAACAGGGCCCAGGAGACCCAGTACTTC.

This clone was counted a single time. The CDR3 coding sequence is TGTGCCAGCAGCCTAAAGGGGGCCCAGTACTTC. This translates into CASSLKGAQYF. V gene TRBV6-5 combines with J gene TRBJ2-5, with D possibly matching TRBD1 (6 bases). V gave up 6 bases and J gave up 9 bases, with 11 bases separating them. Germline V CDR1 and CDR2: MNHEY, SVGAGI. This CDR3 contains 11 residues.